The clone carrying this TCR beta chain occurred many times. Its antigen is undetermined. The data derive from a study of T-cell reconstitution after alpha-beta-depleted transplantation in children. V was shortened by 6 bases and J by 4 bases, with 10 bases between the two germline ends. This CDR3 is 12 amino acids long. Germline lookup yields CDR1 DFQATT and CDR2 SNEGSKA (reference sequence). Study-wide points: At one year after transplant, newly produced T cells mostly accounted for T-cell counts and diversity.

The TCRbeta library was prepared with unique molecular identifiers. TCRdb reprocessed the PCR reads with MiXCR, giving one entry per CDR3 protein. The sample has about 300,000 distinct CDR3 sequences; approximately 7.3% are singletons. This sequence originates from a female patient aged 2-15 years who had a stem cell transplant for Fanconi anemia, so the T cells may come from the graft donor. This chain links TRBV20-1 with TRBJ2-1; tentative D call: TRBD1 (6 bases). The sample here was peripheral blood, taken 360 days after TCRalphabeta/CD19-depleted stem cell transplant. The chain's CDR3 is CSARQVYNEQFF. CDR3 sequence (DNA): TGCAGTGCAAGACAGGTTTACAATGAGCAGTTCTTC.